This T cell receptor beta chain comes out of a study of blood T cell repertoires in COVID-19. The table came from immunoSEQ multiplex PCR; TCRdb's copy has only in-frame clones and leaves some out. The sample shows roughly 100,000 clones, 87% of them seen only once. CDR3 length: 14 amino acids. Per germline, CDR1 SGHRS and CDR2 YFSETQ. Trimming removed 3 bases from V and 4 bases from J, with 13 bases in between. The chain employs TRBV5-1 and TRBJ1-1; D perhaps matches TRBD1 (5 bases). This clonotype was obtained from a man aged 45-65 years in a cohort sampled during active COVID-19. The sample comprised peripheral blood. DNA of the CDR3: TGCGCCAGCAGCTCTGCAGGGATTCGCACTGAAGCTTTCTTT. This codes for CASSSAGIRTEAFF.